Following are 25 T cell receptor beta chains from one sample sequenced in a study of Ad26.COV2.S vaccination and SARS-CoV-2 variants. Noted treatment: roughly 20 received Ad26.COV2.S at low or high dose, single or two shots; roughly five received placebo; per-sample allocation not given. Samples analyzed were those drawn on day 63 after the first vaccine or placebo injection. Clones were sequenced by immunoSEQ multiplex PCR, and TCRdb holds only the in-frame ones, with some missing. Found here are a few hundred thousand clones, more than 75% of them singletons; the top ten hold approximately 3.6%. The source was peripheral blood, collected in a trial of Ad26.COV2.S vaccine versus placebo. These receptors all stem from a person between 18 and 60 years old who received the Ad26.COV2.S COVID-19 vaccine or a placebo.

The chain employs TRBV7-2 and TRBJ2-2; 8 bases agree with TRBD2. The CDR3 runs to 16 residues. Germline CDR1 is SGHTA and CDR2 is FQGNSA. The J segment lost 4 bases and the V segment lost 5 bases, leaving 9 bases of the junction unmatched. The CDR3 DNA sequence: TGTGCCAGCAGCCCTAGGTCGGGAGGGAGCACCGGGGAGCTGTTTTTT. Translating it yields CASSPRSGGSTGELFF. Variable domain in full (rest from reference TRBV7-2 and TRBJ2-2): GAGVSQSPSNKVTEKGKDVELRCDPISGHTALYWYRQSLGQGLEFLIYFQGNSAPDKSGLPSDRFSAERTGGSVSTLTIQRTQQEDSAVYLCASSPRSGGSTGELFFGEGSRLTVL.

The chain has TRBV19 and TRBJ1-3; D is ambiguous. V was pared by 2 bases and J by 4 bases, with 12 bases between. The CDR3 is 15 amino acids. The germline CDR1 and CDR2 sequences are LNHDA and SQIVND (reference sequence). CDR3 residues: CASSISPDAGNTIYF. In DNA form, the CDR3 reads TGTGCCAGTAGTATATCCCCGGACGCAGGAAACACCATATATTTT.

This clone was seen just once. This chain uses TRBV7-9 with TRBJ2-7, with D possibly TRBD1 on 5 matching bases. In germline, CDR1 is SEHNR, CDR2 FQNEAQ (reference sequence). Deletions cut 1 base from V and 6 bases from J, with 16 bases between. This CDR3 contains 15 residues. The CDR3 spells CASSLEAVDTGEQYF. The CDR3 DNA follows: TGTGCCAGCAGCTTAGAGGCGGTGGACACAGGCGAGCAGTACTTC. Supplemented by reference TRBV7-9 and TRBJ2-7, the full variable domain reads DTGVSQNPRHKITKRGQNVTFRCDPISEHNRLYWYRQTLGQGPEFLTYFQNEAQLEKSRLLSDRFSAERPKGSFSTLEIQRTEQGDSAMYLCASSLEAVDTGEQYFGPGTRLTVT.

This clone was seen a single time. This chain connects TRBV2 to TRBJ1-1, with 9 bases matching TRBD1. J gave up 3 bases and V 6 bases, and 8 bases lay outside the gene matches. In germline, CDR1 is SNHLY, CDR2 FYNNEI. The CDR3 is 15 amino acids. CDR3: CASSPGDRAYTEAFF. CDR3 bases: TGTGCCAGCAGCCCGGGGGACAGGGCATACACTGAAGCTTTCTTT.

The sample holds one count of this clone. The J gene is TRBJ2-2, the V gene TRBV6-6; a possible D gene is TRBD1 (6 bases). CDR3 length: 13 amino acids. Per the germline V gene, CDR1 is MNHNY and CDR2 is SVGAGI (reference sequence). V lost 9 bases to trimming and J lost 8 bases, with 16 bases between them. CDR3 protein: CASRPPGAGELFF. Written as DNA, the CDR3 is TGTGCCAGTCGCCCCCCAGGGGCTGGGGAGCTGTTTTTT.

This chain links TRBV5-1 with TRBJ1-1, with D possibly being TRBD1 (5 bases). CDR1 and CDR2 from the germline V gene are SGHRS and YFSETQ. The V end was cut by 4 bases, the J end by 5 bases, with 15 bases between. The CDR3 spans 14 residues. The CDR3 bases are TGCGCCAGCAGCCCAGGGCCGGGGAGTACTGAAGCTTTCTTT. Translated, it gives CASSPGPGSTEAFF.

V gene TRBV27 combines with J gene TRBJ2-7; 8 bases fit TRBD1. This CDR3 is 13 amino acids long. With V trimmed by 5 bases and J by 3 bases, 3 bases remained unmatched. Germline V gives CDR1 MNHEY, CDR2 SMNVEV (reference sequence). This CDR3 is CASSQDRDYEQYF. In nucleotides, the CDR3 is TGTGCCAGCAGTCAGGACAGGGACTACGAGCAGTACTTC.

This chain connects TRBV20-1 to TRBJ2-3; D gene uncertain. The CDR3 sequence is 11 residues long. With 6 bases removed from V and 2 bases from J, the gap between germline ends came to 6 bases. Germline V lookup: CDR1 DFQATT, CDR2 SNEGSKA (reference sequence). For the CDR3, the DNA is TGCAGTGCCAAGACCACAGATACGCAGTATTTT. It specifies CSAKTTDTQYF.

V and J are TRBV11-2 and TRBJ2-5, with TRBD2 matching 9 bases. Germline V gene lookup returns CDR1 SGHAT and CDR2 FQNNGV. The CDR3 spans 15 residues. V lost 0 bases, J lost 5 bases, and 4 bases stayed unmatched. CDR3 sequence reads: CASSLERGGLETQYF. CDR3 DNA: TGTGCCAGCAGCTTAGAGCGGGGGGGCCTGGAGACCCAGTACTTC.

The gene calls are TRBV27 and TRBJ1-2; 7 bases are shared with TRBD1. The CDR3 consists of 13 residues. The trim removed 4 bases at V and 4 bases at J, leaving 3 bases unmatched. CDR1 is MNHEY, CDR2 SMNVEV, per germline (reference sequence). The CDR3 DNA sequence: TGTGCCAGCAGTTCTAGGGACAGCTATGGCTACACCTTC. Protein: CASSSRDSYGYTF.

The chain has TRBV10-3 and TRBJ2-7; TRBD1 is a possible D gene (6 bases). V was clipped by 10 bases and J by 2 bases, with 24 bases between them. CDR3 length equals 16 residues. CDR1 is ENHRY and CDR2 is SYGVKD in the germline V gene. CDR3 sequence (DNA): TGTGCCACCCTAAATCCGGCAGGGGATTTTACCTACGAGCAGTACTTC. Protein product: CATLNPAGDFTYEQYF.

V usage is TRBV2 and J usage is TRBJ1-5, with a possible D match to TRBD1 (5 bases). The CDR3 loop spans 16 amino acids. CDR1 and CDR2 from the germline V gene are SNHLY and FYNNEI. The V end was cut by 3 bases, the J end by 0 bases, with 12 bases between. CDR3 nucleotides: TGTGCCAGCAGTGAGGTACAGGTCCATAGCAATCAGCCCCAGCATTTT. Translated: CASSEVQVHSNQPQHF.

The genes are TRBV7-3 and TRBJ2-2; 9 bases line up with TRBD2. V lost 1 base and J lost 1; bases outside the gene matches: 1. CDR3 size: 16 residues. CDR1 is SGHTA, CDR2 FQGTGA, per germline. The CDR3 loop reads CASSLSSGGNTGELFF. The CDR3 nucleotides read TGTGCCAGCAGCTTAAGTAGCGGGGGGAACACCGGGGAGCTGTTTTTT. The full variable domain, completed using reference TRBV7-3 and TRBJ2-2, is GAGVSQTPSNKVTEKGKYVELRCDPISGHTALYWYRQSLGQGPEFLIYFQGTGAADDSGLPNDRFFAVRPEGSVSTLKIQRTERGDSAVYLCASSLSSGGNTGELFFGEGSRLTVL.

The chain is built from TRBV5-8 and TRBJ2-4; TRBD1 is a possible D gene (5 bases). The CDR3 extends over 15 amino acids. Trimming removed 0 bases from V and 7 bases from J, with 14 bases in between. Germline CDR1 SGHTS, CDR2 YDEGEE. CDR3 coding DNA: TGTGCCAGCAGCTTGGAAGGGGAAATAGGGAACATTCAGTACTTC. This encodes CASSLEGEIGNIQYF.

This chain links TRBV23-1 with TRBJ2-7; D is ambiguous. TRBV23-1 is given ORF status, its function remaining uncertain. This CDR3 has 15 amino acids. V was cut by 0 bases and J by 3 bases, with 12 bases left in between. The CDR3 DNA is TGCGCCAGCAGTCAATCTTCCCATGGCCTCTACGAGCAGTACTTC. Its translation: CASSQSSHGLYEQYF.

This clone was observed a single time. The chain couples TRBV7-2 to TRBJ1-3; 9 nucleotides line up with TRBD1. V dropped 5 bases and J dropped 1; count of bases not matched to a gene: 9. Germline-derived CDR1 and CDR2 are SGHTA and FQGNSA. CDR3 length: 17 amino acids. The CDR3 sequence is CASSLRDRVFSGNTIYF. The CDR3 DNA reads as TGTGCCAGCAGCCTCCGGGACAGGGTGTTTTCTGGAAACACCATATATTTT.

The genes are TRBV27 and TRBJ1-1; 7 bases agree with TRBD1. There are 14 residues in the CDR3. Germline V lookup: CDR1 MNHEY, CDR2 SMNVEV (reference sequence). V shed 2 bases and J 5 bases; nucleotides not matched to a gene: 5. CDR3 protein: CASSLTQGVTEAFF. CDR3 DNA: TGTGCCAGCAGTTTAACCCAGGGGGTGACTGAAGCTTTCTTT.

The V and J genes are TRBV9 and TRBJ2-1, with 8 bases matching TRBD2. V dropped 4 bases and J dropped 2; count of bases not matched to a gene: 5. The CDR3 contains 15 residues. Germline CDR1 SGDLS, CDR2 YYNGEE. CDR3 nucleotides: TGTGCCAGCAGCCTCGGGGGGGTCACCTACAATGAGCAGTTCTTC. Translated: CASSLGGVTYNEQFF.

The CDR3 spells CASSQTGTEAFF. CDR3 in DNA: TGTGCCAGCAGCCAGACCGGGACTGAAGCTTTCTTT. The chain combines TRBV13 with TRBJ1-1; unclear D gene. Trimming left V 5 bases short and J 5 bases short, with 9 bases between. CDR3 size: 12 residues. Germline CDR1 is PRHDT and CDR2 is FYEKMQ (reference sequence).

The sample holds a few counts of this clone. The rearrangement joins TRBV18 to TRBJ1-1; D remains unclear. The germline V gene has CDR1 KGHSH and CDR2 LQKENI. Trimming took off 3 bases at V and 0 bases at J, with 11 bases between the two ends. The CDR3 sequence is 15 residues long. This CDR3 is CASSPNLGMNTEAFF. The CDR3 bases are TGTGCCAGCTCACCTAATCTGGGGATGAACACTGAAGCTTTCTTT.

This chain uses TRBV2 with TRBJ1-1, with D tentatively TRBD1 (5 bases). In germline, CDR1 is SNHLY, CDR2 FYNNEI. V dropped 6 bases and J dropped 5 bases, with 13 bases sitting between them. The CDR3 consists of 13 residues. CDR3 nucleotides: TGTGCCAGCAGGGGGGACCTGGGGACTGAAGCTTTCTTT. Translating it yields CASRGDLGTEAFF.

The CDR3 region is CASSFDGRSNEKLFF. Here the CDR3 DNA reads TGTGCCAGCAGCTTCGACGGCCGCTCTAATGAAAAACTGTTTTTT. The chain recombines TRBV7-9 with TRBJ1-4; unclear D gene. In germline, CDR1 is SEHNR, CDR2 FQNEAQ (reference sequence). Between the trimmed V and J ends, which lost 3 bases and 3 bases, there was a span of 11 bases. CDR3 size: 15 residues.

The CDR3 bases are TGTGCCAGCAAAGTTCAGACAGGGGGCCTCGGCTACACCTTC. Translating it yields CASKVQTGGLGYTF. This chain links TRBV6-5 with TRBJ1-2; 10 nucleotides line up with TRBD1. Looked up from germline, CDR1 is MNHEY and CDR2 is SVGAGI. J was trimmed by 8 bases and V by 7 bases; bases with no gene match: 10. The CDR3 covers 14 residues.

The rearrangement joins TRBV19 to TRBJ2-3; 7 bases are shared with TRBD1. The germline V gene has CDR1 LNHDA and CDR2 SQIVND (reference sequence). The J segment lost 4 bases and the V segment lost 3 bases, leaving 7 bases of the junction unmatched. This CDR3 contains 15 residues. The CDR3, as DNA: TGTGCCAGTAGTATTTCCCGACAGGGCCCAGATACGCAGTATTTT. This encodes CASSISRQGPDTQYF. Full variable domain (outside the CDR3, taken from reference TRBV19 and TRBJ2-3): DGGITQSPKYLFRKEGQNVTLSCEQNLNHDAMYWYRQDPGQGLRLIYYSQIVNDFQKGDIAEGYSVSREKKESFPLTVTSAQKNPTAFYLCASSISRQGPDTQYFGPGTRLTVL.

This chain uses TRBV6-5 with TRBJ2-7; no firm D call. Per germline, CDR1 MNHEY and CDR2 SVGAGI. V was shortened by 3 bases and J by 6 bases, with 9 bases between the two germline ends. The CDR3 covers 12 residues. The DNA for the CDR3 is TGTGCCAGCAGTTATGGCGGTTCCGAGCAGTACTTC. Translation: CASSYGGSEQYF.